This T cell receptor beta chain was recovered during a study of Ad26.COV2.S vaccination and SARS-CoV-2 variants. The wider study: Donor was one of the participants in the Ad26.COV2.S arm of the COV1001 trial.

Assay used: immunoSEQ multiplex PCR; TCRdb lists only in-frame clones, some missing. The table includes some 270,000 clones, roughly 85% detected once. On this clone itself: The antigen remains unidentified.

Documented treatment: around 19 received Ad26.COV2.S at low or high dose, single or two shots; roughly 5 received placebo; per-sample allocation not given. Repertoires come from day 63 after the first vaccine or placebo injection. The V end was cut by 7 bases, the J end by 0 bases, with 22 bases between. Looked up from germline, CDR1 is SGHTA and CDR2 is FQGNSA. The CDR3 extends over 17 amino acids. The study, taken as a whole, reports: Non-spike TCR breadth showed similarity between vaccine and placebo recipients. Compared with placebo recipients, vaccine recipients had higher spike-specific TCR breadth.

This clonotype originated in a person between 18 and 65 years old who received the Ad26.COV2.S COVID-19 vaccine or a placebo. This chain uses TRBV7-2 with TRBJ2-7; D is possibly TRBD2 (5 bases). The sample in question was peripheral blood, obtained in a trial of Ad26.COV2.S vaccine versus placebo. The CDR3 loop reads CASNKVSSTGSSYEQYF. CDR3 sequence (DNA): TGTGCCAGCAACAAAGTTTCGAGCACGGGGAGCTCCTACGAGCAGTACTTC.